This T cell receptor beta chain was identified in a study of blood T cell repertoires in COVID-19. Study in general: The United States, Italy and Spain were the sources of the acute and convalescent COVID-19 samples. PBMCs, B-cell-depleted T cells, or T cells provided the cDNA or gDNA that made up the material.

The CDR3 contains 11 residues. Germline CDR1 reads PRHDT; CDR2 reads FYEKMQ (reference sequence). V was cut by 5 bases and J by 10 bases, with 9 bases left in between. Only in-frame clones appear in the TCRdb table, and some are missing; sequencing was by immunoSEQ multiplex PCR. There are 150,000 to 200,000 clones in the sample; approximately 90% occur only once, and 12% lies in the top ten. The chain carries TRBV13 and TRBJ2-1, with TRBD1 as a possible D gene (5 bases). The clonotype was recovered from a woman in her 70s with COVID-19, enrolled during active disease. Sequencing was done on a sample of peripheral blood. The CDR3 spells CASSRTREQFF. CDR3 sequence (DNA): TGTGCCAGCAGCCGGACAAGGGAGCAGTTCTTC. The variable domain in full, completed from reference TRBV13 and TRBJ2-1, reads AAGVIQSPRHLIKEKRETATLKCYPIPRHDTVYWYQQGPGQDPQFLISFYEKMQSDKGSIPDRFSAQQFSDYHSELNMSSLELGDSALYFCASSRTREQFFGPGTRLTVL.